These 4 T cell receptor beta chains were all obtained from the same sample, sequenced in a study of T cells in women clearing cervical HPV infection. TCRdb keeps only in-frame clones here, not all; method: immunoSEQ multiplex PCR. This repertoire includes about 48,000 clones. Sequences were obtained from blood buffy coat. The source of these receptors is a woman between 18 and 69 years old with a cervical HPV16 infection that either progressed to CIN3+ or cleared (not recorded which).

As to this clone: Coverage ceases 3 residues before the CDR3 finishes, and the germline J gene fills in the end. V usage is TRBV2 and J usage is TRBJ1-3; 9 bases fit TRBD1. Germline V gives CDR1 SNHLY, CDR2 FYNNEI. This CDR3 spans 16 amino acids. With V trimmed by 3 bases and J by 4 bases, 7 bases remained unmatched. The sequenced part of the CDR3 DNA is TGTGCCAGCAGTGAGTCACAGGGGGCGCGAGGAAACACC. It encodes CASSESQGARGNT. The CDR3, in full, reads CASSESQGARGNTIYF.

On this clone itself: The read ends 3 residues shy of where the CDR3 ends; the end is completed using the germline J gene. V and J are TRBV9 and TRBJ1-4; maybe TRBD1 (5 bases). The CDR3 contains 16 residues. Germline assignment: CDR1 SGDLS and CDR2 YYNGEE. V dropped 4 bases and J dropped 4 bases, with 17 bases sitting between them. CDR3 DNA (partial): TGTGCCAGCAGCCCATGGGGAGGACAAGTTAATGAAAAA. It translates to CASSPWGGQVNEK. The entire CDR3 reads CASSPWGGQVNEKLFF.

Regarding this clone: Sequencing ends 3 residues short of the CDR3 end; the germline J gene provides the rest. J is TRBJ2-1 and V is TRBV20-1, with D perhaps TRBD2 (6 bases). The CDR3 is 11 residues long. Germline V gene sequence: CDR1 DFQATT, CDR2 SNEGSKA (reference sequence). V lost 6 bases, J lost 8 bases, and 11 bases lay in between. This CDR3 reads CSAQGGYEQFF. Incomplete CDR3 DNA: TGCAGTGCCCAGGGAGGCTATGAG.

The CDR3 sequence: CATRRQGNNSPLHF. The part of the CDR3 DNA that was read is TGTGCCACCCGGAGGCAGGGAAATAATTCACCC. The chain combines TRBV19 with TRBJ1-6; a weak D match, TRBD1 (5 bases). Read data end 3 residues before the CDR3 end; the end is taken from the germline J gene. Per germline, CDR1 LNHDA and CDR2 SQIVND (reference sequence). CDR3 length: 14 amino acids. V lost 10 bases and J 5 bases, leaving 15 bases between the germline ends. The full variable domain, completed using reference TRBV19 and TRBJ1-6, is DGGITQSPKYLFRKEGQNVTLSCEQNLNHDAMYWYRQDPGQGLRLIYYSQIVNDFQKGDIAEGYSVSREKKESFPLTVTSAQKNPTAFYLCATRRQGNNSPLHFGNGTRLTVT.